One and the same sample provided the 18 T cell receptor beta chains below, sequenced in a study of blood T cell repertoires in COVID-19. Profiled with immunoSEQ multiplex PCR; TCRdb holds only in-frame clones, not every one. Of some 130,000 clones in the sample, 65% to 80% were seen once. Specimen: peripheral blood. The receptors shown here come from a man between 60 and 75 years old with acute or convalescent COVID-19.

The V call is TRBV28, the J call TRBJ2-7; tentative D call: TRBD1 (5 bases). The CDR3 covers 12 residues. Trimming cost V 2 bases and J 10 bases, with 12 bases left between them. CDR1 is MDHEN and CDR2 is SYDVKM in the germline V gene. The CDR3: CASSLGAVNQYF. The CDR3, as DNA: TGTGCCAGCAGTTTAGGGGCGGTCAACCAGTACTTC.

The sample holds a few counts of this clone. CDR3 loop: CASSPFDRAESGNTIYF. The CDR3 DNA reads as TGTGCCAGCTCACCGTTCGACAGGGCCGAATCTGGAAACACCATATATTTT. This chain links TRBV18 with TRBJ1-3; 7 bases match TRBD1. The ends lost 3 bases at V and 1 base at J; junction bases unmatched: 9. Per the germline V gene, CDR1 is KGHSH and CDR2 is LQKENI. This CDR3 region has 17 residues.

The V and J genes are TRBV10-1 and TRBJ1-3; possible D gene TRBD1, 5 bases. CDR3 length: 14 amino acids. With 0 bases removed from V and 4 bases from J, the gap between germline ends came to 7 bases. CDR1 WNHNN and CDR2 SYGVQD come from the germline V gene (reference sequence). In DNA form, the CDR3 reads TGCGCCAGCAGTGAGTCGAAGGGGGGAAACACCATATATTTT. Translated: CASSESKGGNTIYF.

V usage is TRBV29-1 and J usage is TRBJ2-5, with D possibly matching TRBD2 (5 bases). Trimming removed 6 bases from V and 2 bases from J, with 19 bases in between. Germline V gene data show CDR1 as SQVTM and CDR2 as ANQGSEA. The CDR3 runs to 15 residues. The CDR3 loop is CSVYWALGGQETQYF. In nucleotides, the CDR3 is TGCAGCGTCTACTGGGCCCTTGGAGGACAAGAGACCCAGTACTTC.

V and J are TRBV28 and TRBJ1-1; 7 nucleotides agree with TRBD1. Germline V gives CDR1 MDHEN, CDR2 SYDVKM. With V trimmed by 6 bases and J by 3 bases, 1 base remained unmatched. This CDR3 is built from 12 residues. CDR3 sequence: CASRGGHTEAFF. The CDR3 DNA sequence: TGTGCCAGCAGAGGGGGCCACACTGAAGCTTTCTTT.

The chain uses TRBV19 and TRBJ1-2, with 7 bases lining up with TRBD1. This CDR3 comprises 13 residues. From germline, CDR1 is LNHDA and CDR2 SQIVND (reference sequence). Trimming took 6 bases from V and 8 from J; bases not matched to a gene: 9. CDR3 region: CASRSGTVGGYTF. The CDR3 nucleotides read TGTGCCAGTAGATCCGGGACAGTCGGCGGCTACACCTTC.

The chain uses TRBV3-1 (or the pseudogene TRBV3-2) and TRBJ1-1, with D possibly TRBD1 on 5 matching bases. The CDR3 runs 14 residues. Germline CDR1 is LGHDT and CDR2 is YNNKEL (reference sequence). Trimming took 1 base from V and 5 from J, leaving 11 bases between them. The CDR3 nucleotides are TGTGCCAGCAGCCAAGGGGGCGTTGGAACTGAAGCTTTCTTT. Protein product: CASSQGGVGTEAFF.

The V gene is TRBV28, the J gene TRBJ2-7, with TRBD2 matching over 11 bases. Germline trimming cut 5 bases from V and 3 bases from J; bases unmatched to any gene: 9. Germline V CDR1 and CDR2: MDHEN, SYDVKM. The CDR3 totals 16 residues. DNA for the CDR3: TGTGCCAGCAGTCGACCTCTAGCGGGAGGTCTCTACGAGCAGTACTTC. Its translation: CASSRPLAGGLYEQYF.

The chain uses TRBV5-1 and TRBJ1-1; D gene ambiguous. V was cut by 0 bases and J by 2 bases, with 8 bases left in between. The CDR3 is 14 residues long. Germline V lookup: CDR1 SGHRS, CDR2 YFSETQ. The DNA of the CDR3 is TGCGCCAGCAGCTTGGGAGTCCGAAACACTGAAGCTTTCTTT. Its protein is CASSLGVRNTEAFF.

This clone was observed a few times. Other DNA sequences in this specimen translate into the identical CDR3. The chain has TRBV7-9 and TRBJ2-5; 7 bases align to TRBD1. V gave up 5 bases and J gave up 5 bases; unmatched junction bases: 11. In germline, CDR1 is SEHNR, CDR2 FQNEAQ (reference sequence). This CDR3 spans 15 amino acids. The CDR3 loop is CASSPSEGAGETQYF. CDR3 nucleotide sequence: TGTGCCAGCAGCCCGAGTGAGGGGGCGGGTGAGACCCAGTACTTC.

V usage is TRBV5-4 and J usage is TRBJ2-7; TRBD2 might be the D (6 bases). The V gene lost 4 bases and the J gene lost 5 bases, with 16 bases spanning the gap. The germline gives CDR1 SGHNT, CDR2 YYREEE (reference sequence). The CDR3 has 14 amino acids. The CDR3 DNA reads as TGTGCCAGCAGCCCTTCCGGGACTTTCGACGAGCAGTACTTC. It yields the protein CASSPSGTFDEQYF.

The gene calls are TRBV6-1 and TRBJ2-6; D is perhaps TRBD1 (5 bases). Germline CDR1 and CDR2: MNHNS and SASEGT. V was cut by 4 bases and J by 2 bases, with 15 bases left in between. The CDR3 covers 17 residues. The CDR3 DNA follows: TGTGCCAGCAGTGCAACGACAATAGGGGCTGGGGCCAACGTCCTGACTTTC. It codes for CASSATTIGAGANVLTF.

V is TRBV6-2 or TRBV6-3 and J is TRBJ1-2; 10 bases are a match to TRBD1. The ends lost 5 bases at V and 2 bases at J; junction bases unmatched: 11. CDR1 is MNHEY and CDR2 is SVGEGT in the germline V gene. The CDR3 covers 17 residues. CDR3 DNA: TGTGCCAGCAGTCCGGACAGGGGGGGATTCCAAAACTATGGCTACACCTTC. Translated, it gives CASSPDRGGFQNYGYTF.

The V and J genes are TRBV5-5 and TRBJ1-3; D gene ambiguous. CDR3 size: 15 residues. V was pared by 1 base and J by 0 bases, with 8 bases between. Germline V CDR1 and CDR2: SGHKS, YYEKEE (reference sequence). Written as DNA, the CDR3 is TGTGCCAGCAGCTTGCTGGGCAGCTCTGGAAACACCATATATTTT. Protein: CASSLLGSSGNTIYF.

V usage is TRBV25-1 and J usage is TRBJ2-1, with D perhaps matching TRBD2 (7 bases). Trimming removed 4 bases from V and 1 base from J, with 20 bases in between. The germline V gene has CDR1 MGHDK and CDR2 SYGVNS. This CDR3 contains 18 residues. CDR3 nucleotide sequence: TGTGCCAGCAGTGTACAAGGGGGGGGCCGAGGGTCCTACAATGAGCAGTTCTTC. As protein: CASSVQGGGRGSYNEQFF.

This clone was seen a single time. The chain has TRBV10-3 and TRBJ2-2; D is possibly TRBD2 (6 bases). The CDR3 loop spans 15 amino acids. V lost 10 bases to trimming and J lost 2 bases, with 17 bases between them. Per germline, CDR1 ENHRY and CDR2 SYGVKD. CDR3 residues: CASHWGDYNTGELFF. CDR3 sequence (DNA): TGTGCCAGCCATTGGGGGGATTATAACACCGGGGAGCTGTTTTTT.

This clone showed up just once. The CDR3 DNA reads TGTGCCAGCAGCACCGGGACAGGGGTCTCCTACGAGCAGTACTTC. Its protein product is CASSTGTGVSYEQYF. The V call is TRBV6-6, the J call TRBJ2-7, with 10 bases aligning to TRBD1. Trimming removed 6 bases from V and 0 bases from J; junction bases left unmatched: 5. CDR1 is MNHNY and CDR2 is SVGAGI in the germline V gene (reference sequence). CDR3 length: 15 amino acids.

The chain carries TRBV5-1 and TRBJ2-3, with D possibly matching TRBD2 (7 bases). The CDR3 loop spans 16 amino acids. The V end lost 0 bases, the J end lost 5 bases, and 16 bases lay between the germline ends. Germline CDR1 reads SGHRS; CDR2 reads YFSETQ. CDR3 sequence: CASSLGGGGARDTQYF. The CDR3 region has the DNA TGCGCCAGCAGCTTGGGAGGGGGGGGCGCCCGAGATACGCAGTATTTT.